The 15 T cell receptor beta chains below come from one sample, sequenced in a study of T-cell reconstitution after alpha-beta-depleted transplantation in children. Library preparation (for TCRbeta) was performed with unique molecular identifiers. TCRdb reprocessed the PCR reads with MiXCR, giving one entry per CDR3 protein. The sample consists of roughly 300,000 distinct CDR3 sequences, under 14% of them appearing once. The sample consisted of peripheral blood, taken 180 days after TCRalphabeta/CD19-depleted stem cell transplant. The receptors here all came from a male patient between 2 and 10 years old who had a stem cell transplant for chronic granulomatous disease, so the T cells may come from the graft donor.

This clonotype appeared many times. The V call is TRBV4-2, the J call TRBJ2-1, with 8 nucleotides matching TRBD2. Germline V gene lookup returns CDR1 LGHNA and CDR2 YNFKEQ. Trimming cost V 2 bases and J 0 bases; bases outside gene matches: 3. CDR3 length equals 16 residues. CDR3 residues: CASSQYGRASYNEQFF. CDR3 sequence (DNA): TGTGCCAGCAGCCAATACGGGAGGGCCTCCTACAATGAGCAGTTCTTC.

This clonotype has a count of ten or more. The chain couples TRBV5-1 to TRBJ2-2; 7 nucleotides agree with TRBD1. V dropped 4 bases and J dropped 7; count of bases not matched to a gene: 1. Germline loops: CDR1 SGHRS, CDR2 YFSETQ. The CDR3 sequence is 12 residues long. CDR3 protein: CASSRGHGELFF. CDR3 DNA: TGCGCCAGCAGCAGGGGGCACGGGGAGCTGTTTTTT.

The V call is TRBV19, the J call TRBJ1-5; possible D gene TRBD1, 5 bases. The CDR3 contains 19 residues. Trimming cost V 2 bases and J 0 bases, with 20 bases left between them. Germline-derived CDR1 and CDR2 are LNHDA and SQIVND (reference sequence). The CDR3 nucleotides are TGTGCCAGTAGTATACTTGGCAGGGTTGGGTATTATAGCAATCAGCCCCAGCATTTT. It encodes CASSILGRVGYYSNQPQHF. The whole variable domain, remainder taken from reference TRBV19 and TRBJ1-5, is DGGITQSPKYLFRKEGQNVTLSCEQNLNHDAMYWYRQDPGQGLRLIYYSQIVNDFQKGDIAEGYSVSREKKESFPLTVTSAQKNPTAFYLCASSILGRVGYYSNQPQHFGDGTRLSIL.

This chain joins TRBV29-1 and TRBJ2-1, with TRBD2 identical over 14 bases. The germline V gene has CDR1 SQVTM and CDR2 ANQGSEA. This CDR3 is built from 20 residues. The V gene end was trimmed by 6 bases and the J gene end by 1 base; junction bases not matched to a gene: 17. As DNA, the CDR3 is TGCAGCGTCTTGGGACTAGCGGGAGTTTTGGGTAGGGGTTCCTACAATGAGCAGTTCTTC. Translating it yields CSVLGLAGVLGRGSYNEQFF.

The table lists this clonotype with many counts. The chain has TRBV7-3 and TRBJ1-1; D is unresolved. Germline V gives CDR1 SGHTA, CDR2 FQGTGA. V lost 5 bases and J lost 1, with 8 bases in between. The CDR3 consists of 13 residues. CDR3 loop: CASSRDWNTEAFF. The CDR3 nucleotides are TGTGCCAGCAGCCGCGACTGGAACACTGAAGCTTTCTTT.

This clonotype occurred many times. This sequence joins TRBV12-3 or TRBV12-4 and TRBJ2-1, with TRBD2 identical over 8 bases. The V and J ends lost 6 bases and 3 bases, in that order; junction bases with no gene match: 7. This CDR3 has 15 amino acids. CDR3 loop: CASSPAGGLYNEQFF. CDR3 in DNA: TGTGCCAGCAGCCCCGCGGGGGGCCTCTACAATGAGCAGTTCTTC.

This clonotype came up many times. The V gene is TRBV24-1, the J gene TRBJ2-2; tentatively, D is TRBD2 (6 bases). Trimming took 3 bases from V and 5 from J, leaving 12 bases between them. CDR1 and CDR2 from the germline V gene are KGHDR and SFDVKD. The length of the CDR3 is 15 residues. CDR3 region: CATSDAGWGTGELFF. The DNA for the CDR3 is TGTGCCACCAGTGATGCGGGGTGGGGAACCGGGGAGCTGTTTTTT.

This clonotype was seen repeatedly, ten times or more. The chain links TRBV18 to TRBJ2-7; D is unclear. Germline V CDR1 and CDR2: KGHSH, LQKENI. The CDR3 has 14 residues. Trimming took 2 bases from V and 3 from J, leaving 11 bases between them. In DNA form, the CDR3 reads TGTGCCAGCTCACCAACGGCAAGCTTCTACGAGCAGTACTTC. This codes for CASSPTASFYEQYF.

This clonotype came up once. A read error may be the cause here, since a much bigger clone is one base away. V gene TRBV7-2 combines with J gene TRBJ2-1, with 9 nucleotides matching TRBD2. This CDR3 has 15 residues. Germline CDR1 and CDR2: SGHTA and FQGNSA. With V trimmed by 0 bases and J by 13 bases, 10 bases remained unmatched. The CDR3 DNA follows: TGTGCCAGCAGCTTAGCCCGAGGGGCTAGCGGGACACAGTTCTTC. Translated, it gives CASSLARGASGTQFF.

This clonotype was detected ten times or more. This chain joins TRBV6-1 and TRBJ2-2; 7 bases line up with TRBD1. This CDR3 spans 14 amino acids. V shed 5 bases, J shed 4 bases, and the junction held 4 bases outside the gene matches. Germline CDR1 reads MNHNS; CDR2 reads SASEGT. CDR3 sequence (DNA): TGTGCCAGCAGTAACGCAGGGGGCACCGGGGAGCTGTTTTTT. It is translated as CASSNAGGTGELFF.

Ten or more counts support this clonotype. CDR3 nucleotide sequence: TGCGCCAGCAGCCGAGGGACAGAACGAGAGACCCAGTACTTC. Its protein product is CASSRGTERETQYF. The chain links TRBV5-1 to TRBJ2-5, with 7 nucleotides matching TRBD1. V dropped 4 bases and J dropped 4; count of bases not matched to a gene: 7. This CDR3 has 14 residues. The germline CDR1 and CDR2 sequences are SGHRS and YFSETQ.

In the case of this clonotype: This sequence may be a read error, since a much larger clone differs from it by one base. The V call is TRBV7-9, the J call TRBJ2-5; 7 bases are shared with TRBD2. CDR1 is SEHNR and CDR2 is FQNEAQ in the germline V gene (reference sequence). V trimming: 5 bases; J trimming: 4 bases; junction bases outside the gene matches: 13. The CDR3 contains 16 residues. CDR3 sequence: CASSIERDSRVETQYF. CDR3 DNA sequence: TGTGCCAGCAGCATAGAGCGGGACTCCCGTGTAGAGACCCAGTACTTC.

There are many counts of this clonotype. The chain combines TRBV3-1 with TRBJ2-1, with TRBD2 matching 7 bases. The CDR3 is made up of 18 amino acids. The junction had 12 bases not matched to a gene; V was cut back by 0 bases and J by 4 bases. Germline assignment: CDR1 LGHDT and CDR2 YNNKEL (reference sequence). The CDR3 DNA follows: TGTGCCAGCAGCCAAGATGTGTTTAGACTAGCCCATTACAATGAGCAGTTCTTC. Translated: CASSQDVFRLAHYNEQFF.

The table lists this clonotype with many counts. The genes are TRBV29-1 and TRBJ2-5, with D tentatively TRBD1 (6 bases). This CDR3 comprises 13 residues. CDR1 is SQVTM and CDR2 is ANQGSEA in the germline V gene. V was shortened by 7 bases and J by 2 bases, with 14 bases between the two germline ends. DNA of the CDR3: TGCAGCGAACGACAGAGGGGGCAAGAGACCCAGTACTTC. Translating it yields CSERQRGQETQYF.

The rearrangement joins TRBV10-3 to TRBJ2-7, with 7 bases matching TRBD1. Per the germline V gene, CDR1 is ENHRY and CDR2 is SYGVKD. CDR3 length: 14 residues. V was pared by 0 bases and J by 5 bases, with 4 bases of the junction left unmatched. CDR3 residues: CAISESGTEHEQYF. Written as DNA, the CDR3 is TGTGCCATCAGTGAGTCGGGGACAGAACACGAGCAGTACTTC.